What follows are 3 T cell receptor beta chains derived from one specimen sequenced in a study of blood T cells in healthy people across ages. Next came a second PCR, run for about 6 to 12 cycles, which used a sample-barcoded 5' primer along with a J-beta primer mix. One entry per CDR3 protein, called by TCRdb with MiXCR from the 5' RACE reads. The table has 650,000 to 800,000 distinct CDR3 sequences, roughly half seen once. Sequenced sample: blood. These TCRs come from a woman at least 80 years old in good health.

The V gene is TRBV12-3 or TRBV12-4, the J gene TRBJ2-5; the match to TRBD2 covers 11 bases. The CDR3 consists of 15 residues. V shed 5 bases and J 11 bases; nucleotides not matched to a gene: 13. The CDR3 sequence is CASSPGTSGPYGQYF. The CDR3 nucleotides read TGTGCCAGCAGTCCCGGGACTAGCGGTCCCTACGGGCAGTACTTC.

About this clonotype: A much larger clone lies one base from this, so it may be a read error. V is TRBV27 and J is TRBJ2-1; tentative D call: TRBD2 (6 bases). Germline lookup yields CDR1 MNHEY and CDR2 SMNVEV (reference sequence). V lost 4 bases, J lost 1 base, and 14 bases lay in between. The CDR3 is made up of 16 amino acids. The CDR3 sequence is CASSSLPAGSYNEQFF. The CDR3 coding sequence is TGTGCCAGCAGTTCTCTACCAGCGGGTTCCTACAATGAGCAGTTCTTC.

As regards this clonotype: A read error is possible here, since a much larger clone lies one base away. This rearrangement joins TRBV28 to TRBJ2-5; TRBD2 is a possible D gene (6 bases). This CDR3 is 14 amino acids long. V lost 5 bases and J lost 12, with 22 bases in between. Germline V gene lookup returns CDR1 MDHEN and CDR2 SYDVKM. In nucleotides, the CDR3 is TGTGCCAGCAGTGTACGGGTCGACGGAGGGATGAAGTACTTC. As protein: CASSVRVDGGMKYF.